The 23 T cell receptor beta chains in this list originate from one sample, sequenced in a study of blood T cells in healthy people across ages. A second PCR of roughly 7 to 11 cycles used a sample-barcoded 5' primer and a J-beta primer mix. TCRdb used MiXCR to reprocess the 5' RACE reads, holding one entry per CDR3 protein. This sample has around 940,000 distinct CDR3 sequences, with roughly half found just once. What was sequenced was blood. The receptors shown here come from a woman between 55 and 75 years old in good health.

This rearrangement joins TRBV2 to TRBJ2-5; D remains unclear. Trimming took off 6 bases at V and 4 bases at J, with 12 bases between the two ends. The germline V gene encodes CDR1 SNHLY and CDR2 FYNNEI. The length of the CDR3 is 13 residues. This CDR3 reads CASRVTLIETQYF. CDR3 sequence (DNA): TGTGCCAGCAGGGTTACGTTAATAGAGACCCAGTACTTC.

This clonotype was observed once. This chain joins TRBV14 and TRBJ1-2, with D uncertain. Germline-derived CDR1 and CDR2 are SGHDN and FVKESK. The CDR3 runs 15 residues. The ends were cut back, 5 bases at V and 4 bases at J, with 17 bases in the middle. CDR3 bases: TGTGCCAGCAGCGCACTTGGAGGCGGCGTCTATGGCTACACCTTC. Its translation is CASSALGGGVYGYTF. Together with reference TRBV14 and TRBJ1-2, the CDR3 gives the full variable domain: EAGVTQFPSHSVIEKGQTVTLRCDPISGHDNLYWYRRVMGKEIKFLLHFVKESKQDESGMPNNRFLAERTGGTYSTLKVQPAELEDSGVYFCASSALGGGVYGYTFGSGTRLTVV.

The CDR3 DNA sequence: TGTGCCTCGGGCCTAGGTGACGAGCAGTACTTC. This sequence encodes CASGLGDEQYF. The rearrangement uses TRBV28 and TRBJ2-7; D unresolved. Germline CDR1 reads MDHEN; CDR2 reads SYDVKM. Trimming left V 11 bases short and J 5 bases short, with 13 bases between. The CDR3 has 11 amino acids. The full variable domain, its missing parts supplied by reference TRBV28 and TRBJ2-7, is DVKVTQSSRYLVKRTGEKVFLECVQDMDHENMFWYRQDPGLGLRLIYFSYDVKMKEKGDIPEGYSVSREKKERFSLILESASTNQTSMYLCASGLGDEQYFGPGTRLTVT.

This chain joins TRBV20-1 and TRBJ2-7; D not certain. V lost 5 bases, J lost 5 bases, and 19 bases lay in between. Germline CDR1 is DFQATT and CDR2 is SNEGSKA (reference sequence). The CDR3 runs 14 residues. The CDR3 DNA reads TGCAGTGCTCAGCCGCTCGGCGGAGTTAACGAGCAGTACTTC. Translated, it gives CSAQPLGGVNEQYF.

This clonotype has a handful of counts. This chain connects TRBV20-1 to TRBJ2-5; D is perhaps TRBD2 (7 bases). The J call may be faulty, since TRBJ2-7 better matches the DNA end. CDR1 and CDR2 from the germline V gene are DFQATT and SNEGSKA (reference sequence). The CDR3 covers 15 residues. The CDR3 here is CSVPRGAGVLSEQYF. Written as DNA, the CDR3 is TGCAGTGTCCCTAGGGGGGCGGGAGTTCTCTCCGAGCAGTACTTC.

This clonotype has a handful of counts. V is TRBV5-1 and J is TRBJ2-1, with 13 bases matching TRBD2. Germline assignment: CDR1 SGHRS and CDR2 YFSETQ. V dropped 0 bases and J dropped 2; count of bases not matched to a gene: 8. The CDR3 runs 19 residues. The CDR3 DNA sequence: TGCGCCAGCAGCTTGGTGGAATCGGGACTAGCGGGGACCTACAATGAGCAGTTCTTC. Its translation: CASSLVESGLAGTYNEQFF.

The rearrangement joins TRBV5-5 to TRBJ2-6; D ambiguous. Trimming removed 4 bases from V and 0 bases from J, with 8 bases in between. Per germline, CDR1 SGHKS and CDR2 YYEKEE (reference sequence). CDR3 length equals 15 residues. The CDR3 reads CASSRLYSGANVLTF. CDR3 nucleotide sequence: TGTGCCAGCAGCCGTTTGTACTCTGGGGCCAACGTCCTGACTTTC.

J is TRBJ1-6 and V is TRBV7-9, with 9 bases aligning to TRBD1. Germline CDR1 is SEHNR and CDR2 is FQNEAQ (reference sequence). J was trimmed by 8 bases and V by 6 bases; bases with no gene match: 8. The CDR3 extends over 15 amino acids. The CDR3 DNA follows: TGTGCCAGCAGTTGGGGACAGGGAAGGGATTCACCCCTCCACTTT. Its translation is CASSWGQGRDSPLHF. Supplemented by reference TRBV7-9 and TRBJ1-6, the full variable domain reads DTGVSQNPRHKITKRGQNVTFRCDPISEHNRLYWYRQTLGQGPEFLTYFQNEAQLEKSRLLSDRFSAERPKGSFSTLEIQRTEQGDSAMYLCASSWGQGRDSPLHFGNGTRLTVT.

J is TRBJ2-7 and V is TRBV4-2; 12 bases fit TRBD2. The CDR3 loop spans 15 amino acids. With V trimmed by 7 bases and J by 7 bases, 11 bases remained unmatched. The germline CDR1 and CDR2 sequences are LGHNA and YNFKEQ. The CDR3 is CASKTSGSILDEQYF. CDR3 coding DNA: TGTGCCAGCAAGACTAGCGGGAGTATATTGGATGAGCAGTACTTC.

This clonotype was detected a few times. The rearrangement links TRBV12-3 or TRBV12-4 to TRBJ2-3; D might be TRBD2 (6 bases). V lost 8 bases, J lost 2 bases, and 14 bases lay in between. This CDR3 is 14 amino acids long. CDR3: CASCTRGNTDTQYF. CDR3 DNA: TGTGCCAGCTGCACGCGCGGGAACACAGATACGCAGTATTTT.

This chain connects TRBV3-1 to TRBJ2-7; D might be TRBD1 (6 bases). Trimming removed 4 bases from V and 9 bases from J, with 13 bases in between. Germline V gene sequence: CDR1 LGHDT, CDR2 YNNKEL (reference sequence). The CDR3 totals 12 residues. CDR3 bases: TGTGCCAGCAGCCTTCTAGAGGGGGTGCAGTACTTC. This gives the protein CASSLLEGVQYF.

This clonotype was counted only a few times. This chain links TRBV20-1 with TRBJ1-1; a weak D match, TRBD1 (6 bases). Germline lookup yields CDR1 DFQATT and CDR2 SNEGSKA (reference sequence). The CDR3 length is 12 residues. The V and J ends lost 1 base and 9 bases respectively, with 12 bases between them. This chain's CDR3 is CSARVQGRKAFF. CDR3 nucleotide sequence: TGCAGTGCTAGAGTTCAGGGGCGCAAAGCTTTCTTT.

The chain has TRBV4-2 and TRBJ1-4, with D tentatively TRBD1 (5 bases). The V gene's germline CDR1 is LGHNA and CDR2 YNFKEQ. The V end was cut by 0 bases, the J end by 6 bases, with 17 bases between. This CDR3 is built from 17 residues. CDR3: CASSQEIVGQGDEKLFF. The DNA for the CDR3 is TGTGCCAGCAGCCAAGAGATCGTTGGGCAGGGTGATGAAAAACTGTTTTTT.

This chain joins TRBV18 and TRBJ2-7, with D unresolved. Germline-derived CDR1 and CDR2 are KGHSH and LQKENI. This CDR3 is 15 amino acids long. Trimming shortened V by 1 base and J by 2 bases, and 12 bases separated the two germline ends. The CDR3 nucleotides read TGTGCCAGCTCACCACGTAACCCGTTCACCTACGAGCAGTACTTC. Its protein is CASSPRNPFTYEQYF.

The chain is built from TRBV2 and TRBJ1-2; unclear D gene. There are 17 residues in the CDR3. Germline V lookup: CDR1 SNHLY, CDR2 FYNNEI. V was shortened by 2 bases and J by 8 bases, with 24 bases between the two germline ends. The CDR3 region is CASSESGSQAARRGYTF. The DNA for the CDR3 is TGTGCCAGCAGTGAAAGTGGGAGTCAGGCGGCGAGGCGGGGCTACACCTTC.

A few counts support this clonotype. The chain links TRBV4-2 to TRBJ2-7; 9 nucleotides align to TRBD1. This CDR3 is built from 14 residues. The germline V gene has CDR1 LGHNA and CDR2 YNFKEQ. After removal of 1 base from V and 3 bases from J, the junction contained 1 base not matched to a gene. The CDR3 spells CASSQGDRDYEQYF. The CDR3 region has the DNA TGTGCCAGCAGCCAAGGGGACAGGGACTACGAGCAGTACTTC.

About this clonotype: Mismatch with germline at one junction end may stem from a read error. The genes are TRBV5-6 and TRBJ2-5; D perhaps matches TRBD2 (5 bases). The closer fit of TRBJ2-7 to the DNA end suggests the J call may be wrong. Germline V lookup: CDR1 SGHDT, CDR2 YYEEEE. The CDR3 is 16 residues long. The CDR3 DNA reads TGTGCCAGCAGCTTGAAAAAGCGGCCTCTCTCCTGCGAGCAGTACTTC. Residues: CASSLKKRPLSCEQYF.

CDR3 amino acids: CASITSGGSRGGQYF. CDR3 DNA sequence: TGTGCCAGCATTACTTCAGGGGGCTCCCGAGGGGGGCAGTATTTT. The genes are TRBV28 and TRBJ2-3; 8 nucleotides match TRBD1. The V segment lost 7 bases and the J segment 11 bases; nucleotides outside the gene matches: 17. From germline, CDR1 is MDHEN and CDR2 SYDVKM. The CDR3 extends over 15 amino acids.

There are many counts of this clonotype. The chain carries TRBV29-1 and TRBJ2-7; the D gene could be TRBD1 or TRBD2 (5 bases each). The V end was cut by 7 bases, the J end by 0 bases, with 10 bases between. CDR3 length equals 12 residues. CDR1 is SQVTM and CDR2 is ANQGSEA in the germline V gene. The CDR3 region has the DNA TGCAGCGCGGGACGGAGCTCCTACGAGCAGTACTTC. Amino acids: CSAGRSSYEQYF.

This CDR3 is CASSQLAGGRVGETQYF. CDR3 nucleotide sequence: TGTGCCAGCAGCCAACTAGCGGGAGGTAGGGTCGGGGAGACCCAGTACTTC. This chain uses TRBV14 with TRBJ2-5; TRBD2 matches 11 bases. CDR3 size: 17 residues. Losses at the gene ends were 2 bases for V and 5 bases for J; bases not matched to a gene: 10. Germline loops: CDR1 SGHDN, CDR2 FVKESK.

The V call is TRBV20-1, the J call TRBJ2-1, with 9 bases fitting TRBD2. This CDR3 comprises 15 residues. V trimming: 6 bases; J trimming: 5 bases; junction bases outside the gene matches: 11. Looked up from germline, CDR1 is DFQATT and CDR2 is SNEGSKA (reference sequence). The CDR3 DNA follows: TGCAGTGCCGCCTCTCGCGGGAGGGACGACAATGAGCAGTTCTTC. It specifies CSAASRGRDDNEQFF.

This clonotype was detected only a few times. The chain is built from TRBV10-1 and TRBJ1-4; D is uncertain. Between the trimmed V and J ends, which lost 6 bases and 6 bases, there was a span of 14 bases. This CDR3 is built from 14 residues. CDR1 is WNHNN, CDR2 SYGVQD, per germline (reference sequence). CDR3 amino acids: CASSYRGSDEKLFF. In nucleotides, the CDR3 is TGCGCCAGCAGCTACAGAGGATCAGATGAAAAACTGTTTTTT.

This clonotype was seen a few times. This chain links TRBV20-1 with TRBJ1-2; D uncertain. V dropped 0 bases and J dropped 7 bases, with 6 bases sitting between them. The CDR3 extends over 11 amino acids. Germline V gene data show CDR1 as DFQATT and CDR2 as SNEGSKA (reference sequence). CDR3: CSARDLGGYTF. CDR3 coding DNA: TGCAGTGCTAGAGACCTCGGTGGCTACACCTTC.